Listed here are 3 T cell receptor beta chains from one sample, sequenced in a study of blood T cell repertoires in COVID-19. Assay used: immunoSEQ multiplex PCR; TCRdb lists only in-frame clones, some missing. The sample yields about 200,000 clones, around four fifths seen once. The sample taken for sequencing was peripheral blood. The receptors derive from a human donor in a cohort sampled during active COVID-19.

In regard to this clone: Other nucleotide sequences from this sample produce the same CDR3. The V and J genes are TRBV2 and TRBJ1-2; no clear D. From germline, CDR1 is SNHLY and CDR2 FYNNEI. The CDR3 runs to 12 residues. V dropped 2 bases and J dropped 6 bases, with 7 bases sitting between them. The CDR3, as DNA: TGTGCCAGCAGTGAACGCGGGAATGGCTACACCTTC. Amino acids: CASSERGNGYTF.

This clone was seen a single time. The rearrangement joins TRBV10-1 to TRBJ1-1, with D unresolved. CDR1 and CDR2 (germline): WNHNN, SYGVQD (reference sequence). The CDR3 loop spans 13 amino acids. V dropped 4 bases and J dropped 3 bases, with 9 bases sitting between them. CDR3 region: CASSAQLDTEAFF. Written as DNA, the CDR3 is TGCGCCAGCAGTGCCCAGTTGGACACTGAAGCTTTCTTT.

The rearrangement uses TRBV6-2 or TRBV6-3 and TRBJ2-7, with a possible D match to TRBD1 (6 bases). Trimming pared 3 bases from V and 5 bases from J, leaving 11 bases between. CDR1 MNHEY and CDR2 SVGEGT come from the germline V gene. CDR3 length: 13 residues. The CDR3 loop reads CASSYDYRDEQYF. Written as DNA, the CDR3 is TGTGCCAGCAGTTATGATTACAGGGACGAGCAGTACTTC.